The next 6 T cell receptor beta chains were all read from a single sample in a study of shared clonotypes between healthy human individuals. Here immunoSEQ multiplex PCR was the method, and the copy in TCRdb shows in-frame clones only, minus some. This table has approximately 500,000 clones, 81% appearing once. Sequenced input: PBMCs. These receptors all come from a woman aged 40 to 55 in good health. Some clones in this sample may be carry-over from other donors' samples.

Concerning this clone itself: This likely stems from a read error, as it lies one base from a far larger clone. This chain links TRBV5-4 with TRBJ2-1; TRBD2 aligns across 11 bases. The CDR3 contains 15 residues. Germline CDR1 is SGHNT and CDR2 is YYREEE (reference sequence). The CDR3 DNA reads TGTACCAGCAGCCCTCCTCTAGCGGGAGGTAAGGAGCAGTTCTTC. Translated: CTSSPPLAGGKEQFF.

A word on this clone: A junction end diverges from the germline sequence, so it may reflect a read error. V is TRBV5-4 and J is TRBJ2-2, with D possibly matching TRBD1 (6 bases). Germline V gene data show CDR1 as SGHNT and CDR2 as YYREEE (reference sequence). CDR3 length equals 17 residues. The CDR3 reads CASSQDSWAGVAGELFF. As DNA, the CDR3 is TGCGCCAGCAGCCAAGATTCATGGGCAGGGGTCGCAGGGGAGCTGTTTTTT. The whole variable domain, filled in from reference TRBV5-4 and TRBJ2-2, reads ETGVTQSPTHLIKTRGQQVTLRCSSQSGHNTVSWYQQALGQGPQFIFQYYREEENGRGNFPPRFSGLQFPNYSSELNVNALELDDSALYLCASSQDSWAGVAGELFFGEGSRLTVL.

This sequence joins TRBV11-2 and TRBJ2-3, with 10 bases fitting TRBD2. Looked up from germline, CDR1 is SGHAT and CDR2 is FQNNGV. V lost 5 bases and J lost 14; bases outside the gene matches: 10. This CDR3 contains 13 residues. CDR3 amino acids: CASSVSSGSGSYF. CDR3 coding DNA: TGTGCCAGCAGCGTCTCTAGCGGGAGTGGTTCGTATTTT.

The rearrangement joins TRBV28 to TRBJ2-7, with a tentative D call TRBD1 (6 bases). The CDR3 loop spans 14 amino acids. Trimming removed 6 bases from V and 0 bases from J, with 12 bases in between. CDR1 is MDHEN and CDR2 is SYDVKM in the germline V gene. In DNA form, the CDR3 reads TGTGCCAGCAGAACTAACAGGGCCTCCTACGAGCAGTACTTC. It translates to CASRTNRASYEQYF.

A remark on this clone: With only one base between it and a far larger clone, this is likely a read error. The chain couples TRBV6-4 to TRBJ2-3; 10 bases line up with TRBD1. The CDR3 is 14 residues long. Germline V gene sequence: CDR1 MRHNA, CDR2 SNTAGT. With 11 bases clipped from V and 4 bases from J, the junction kept 9 bases outside the gene matches. The CDR3 nucleotides are TGTGCCGGCGGAGCAGGGACAGGGGCAGATACGCAGTATTTT. This gives the protein CAGGAGTGADTQYF.

A note on this clone: A read error likely explains this, since a far larger clone differs by one base. V and J are TRBV7-2 and TRBJ1-1; TRBD1 matches 7 bases. The germline V gene encodes CDR1 SGHTA and CDR2 FQGNSA. J lost 6 bases, V lost 5 bases, and 6 bases had no gene match. The length of the CDR3 is 13 residues. The CDR3 DNA sequence: TGTGCCAGCAGCCCAGGGGGAGAGGCTGAAGCTTTCTTT. Translating it yields CASSPGGEAEAFF.